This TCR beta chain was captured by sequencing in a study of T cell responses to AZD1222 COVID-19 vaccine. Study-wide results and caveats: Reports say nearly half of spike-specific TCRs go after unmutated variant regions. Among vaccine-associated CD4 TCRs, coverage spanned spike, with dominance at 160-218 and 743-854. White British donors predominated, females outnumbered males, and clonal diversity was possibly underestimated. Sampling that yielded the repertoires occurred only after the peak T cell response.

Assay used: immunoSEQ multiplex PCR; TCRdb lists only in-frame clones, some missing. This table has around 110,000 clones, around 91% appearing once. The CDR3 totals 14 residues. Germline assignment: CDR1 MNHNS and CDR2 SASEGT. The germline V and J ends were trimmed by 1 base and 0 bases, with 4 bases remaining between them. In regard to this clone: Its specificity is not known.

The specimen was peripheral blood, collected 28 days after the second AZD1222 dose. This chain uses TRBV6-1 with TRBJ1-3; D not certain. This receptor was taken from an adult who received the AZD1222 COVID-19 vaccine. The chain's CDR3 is CASSEGRSGNTIYF. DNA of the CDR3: TGTGCCAGCAGTGAAGGACGCTCTGGAAACACCATATATTTT.